The 19 T cell receptor beta chains in this list originate from one sample, sequenced in a study of response to subunit inactivated influenza vaccine. TCRdb reprocessed the RT-PCR reads with MiXCR, giving one entry per CDR3 protein. The table lists about 480,000 distinct CDR3 sequences, roughly 13% of them singletons. The specimen comprised PBMCs from blood, sampled about 6 weeks after vaccination. These receptors all come from a man aged 50-59 years who received an inactivated influenza vaccine.

The CDR3 coding sequence is TGTGCCAGCAGCATAAGACAGGGGCCAACAGAGACCCAGTACTTC. Protein: CASSIRQGPTETQYF. The chain couples TRBV7-9 to TRBJ2-5; 8 nucleotides match TRBD1. The CDR3 has 15 amino acids. The trim removed 5 bases at V and 4 bases at J, leaving 9 bases unmatched. CDR1 SEHNR and CDR2 FQNEAQ come from the germline V gene (reference sequence).

This clonotype was seen a handful of times. The DNA for the CDR3 is TGTGCCAGCAGCCGACTAGCGGGGGCCAACTACGAGCAGTACTTC. Its translation is CASSRLAGANYEQYF. The chain uses TRBV6-1 and TRBJ2-7, with 12 bases lining up with TRBD2. The germline CDR1 and CDR2 sequences are MNHNS and SASEGT. After removal of 6 bases from V and 3 bases from J, the junction contained 6 bases not matched to a gene. The CDR3 is 15 amino acids.

Many counts were recorded for this clonotype. In nucleotides, the CDR3 is TGTGCCAGCAGACCCGGGACAGGGGTAGCTGAAGCTTTCTTT. Translation gives CASRPGTGVAEAFF. The chain couples TRBV6-1 to TRBJ1-1, with 10 bases aligning to TRBD1. From germline, CDR1 is MNHNS and CDR2 SASEGT. The CDR3 extends over 14 amino acids. V gave up 6 bases and J gave up 6 bases; unmatched junction bases: 7.

This chain connects TRBV15 to TRBJ2-3; either TRBD1 or TRBD2 may fit D (5 bases each). V was clipped by 0 bases and J by 8 bases, with 27 bases between them. The CDR3 extends over 19 amino acids. Per the germline V gene, CDR1 is LNHNV and CDR2 is YYDKDF (reference sequence). CDR3 nucleotides: TGTGCCACCAGCAGAGACCTTACTCCGGGGCCGGAGCCTCGGGGTACGCAGTATTTT. This translates into CATSRDLTPGPEPRGTQYF.

The chain has TRBV12-3 or TRBV12-4 and TRBJ1-2; no reliable D call. The CDR3 sequence is 13 residues long. The V and J ends lost 5 bases and 8 bases respectively, with 15 bases between them. Written as DNA, the CDR3 is TGTGCCAGCAGTACGAAGACAATTAAGGGCTACACCTTC. Protein sequence: CASSTKTIKGYTF.

CDR3 sequence (DNA): TGCAGTGCACGGACTCGCCCGCTGGGTGAGCAGTTCTTC. Translation: CSARTRPLGEQFF. The gene calls are TRBV20-1 and TRBJ2-1, with D maybe TRBD2 (5 bases). Germline V CDR1 and CDR2: DFQATT, SNEGSKA (reference sequence). CDR3 length equals 13 residues. Trimming shortened V by 6 bases and J by 9 bases, and 18 bases separated the two germline ends.

This clonotype was detected many times. V gene TRBV12-3 or TRBV12-4 combines with J gene TRBJ2-7, with D unclear. V dropped 6 bases and J dropped 3 bases, with 6 bases sitting between them. This CDR3 contains 11 residues. The CDR3 here is CASRRNYEQYF. CDR3 nucleotides: TGTGCCAGCAGAAGGAACTACGAGCAGTACTTC.

V usage is TRBV11-3 and J usage is TRBJ2-3, with D uncertain. CDR3 length: 14 amino acids. V was trimmed by 6 bases and J by 1 base, leaving 11 bases between them. Germline V CDR1 and CDR2: SGHNT, YENEEA. For the CDR3, the DNA is TGTGCCAGCAGGACCGGAAGTGGCACAGATACGCAGTATTTT. It is translated as CASRTGSGTDTQYF.

This clonotype came up many times. The V and J genes are TRBV4-2 and TRBJ2-7; the match to TRBD2 covers 7 bases. Germline CDR1 is LGHNA and CDR2 is YNFKEQ. The V gene end was trimmed by 1 base and the J gene end by 6 bases; junction bases not matched to a gene: 12. This CDR3 has 16 residues. DNA for the CDR3: TGTGCCAGCAGCCAAGGTCTGGCGGGGGAGGCTATCGAGCAGTACTTC. Amino acids: CASSQGLAGEAIEQYF.

The rearrangement joins TRBV4-2 to TRBJ2-3; 12 nucleotides align to TRBD2. The CDR3 totals 17 residues. Losses at the gene ends were 4 bases for V and 1 base for J; bases not matched to a gene: 6. The germline CDR1 and CDR2 sequences are LGHNA and YNFKEQ. The CDR3 DNA is TGTGCCAGCAGCCCTCAACGGACTAGCGGGGGCACAGATACGCAGTATTTT. Amino acid sequence: CASSPQRTSGGTDTQYF.

This chain connects TRBV6-2 or TRBV6-3 to TRBJ1-2; no reliable D call. V shed 7 bases and J shed 0 bases, with 9 bases lying between them. Germline loops: CDR1 MNHEY, CDR2 SVGEGT. The length of the CDR3 is 13 residues. CDR3 region: CASNGGANYGYTF. The CDR3 DNA reads TGTGCCAGCAATGGCGGAGCTAACTATGGCTACACCTTC.

This clonotype was counted a few times. The chain recombines TRBV28 with TRBJ2-1, with 13 bases matching TRBD2. Unmatched junction bases numbered 10, after V lost 3 bases and J lost 2 bases. Germline values: CDR1 MDHEN, CDR2 SYDVKM. The CDR3 covers 19 residues. The CDR3 reads CASSFGLAGDFSTYNEQFF. In DNA form, the CDR3 reads TGTGCCAGCAGTTTTGGACTAGCGGGGGACTTTAGTACCTACAATGAGCAGTTCTTC.

In this sample, this clonotype turned up a few times. The V call is TRBV20-1, the J call TRBJ1-5; 8 bases match TRBD1. Germline CDR1 and CDR2: DFQATT and SNEGSKA (reference sequence). The CDR3 consists of 13 residues. J lost 7 bases, V lost 1 base, and 3 bases had no gene match. Written as DNA, the CDR3 is TGCAGTGCTAGAGTGACAGGGGACCAGCCCCAGCATTTT. It yields the protein CSARVTGDQPQHF.

The sample holds a few counts of this clonotype. The chain joins TRBV7-8 to TRBJ2-7, with 7 bases that match TRBD2. CDR3 length equals 15 residues. The V and J ends lost 3 bases and 4 bases, in that order; junction bases with no gene match: 9. The germline gives CDR1 SGHVS, CDR2 FQNEAQ. Here the CDR3 reads CASSFIGGRGYEQYF. The CDR3, as DNA: TGTGCCAGCAGCTTTATTGGCGGGAGAGGTTACGAGCAGTACTTC.

This clonotype was detected ten times or more. This chain connects TRBV10-3 to TRBJ2-1, with 7 bases fitting TRBD1. The CDR3 contains 13 residues. V was clipped by 7 bases and J by 8 bases; unmatched bases: 8. Germline assignment: CDR1 ENHRY and CDR2 SYGVKD. This CDR3 reads CAIKGQVYDEQFF. Written as DNA, the CDR3 is TGTGCCATCAAAGGACAGGTTTACGATGAGCAGTTCTTC.

The chain employs TRBV10-3 and TRBJ2-5; D is unresolved. V was pared by 0 bases and J by 6 bases, with 11 bases between. Looked up from germline, CDR1 is ENHRY and CDR2 is SYGVKD. The CDR3 runs 14 residues. CDR3 sequence (DNA): TGTGCCATCAGTGAGTCGGGAAGCGAGAAGACCCAGTACTTC. Its translation is CAISESGSEKTQYF.

On this clonotype itself: A much larger clone sits a single nucleotide away, making a read error possible. DNA of the CDR3: TGTGCCAGCAGCCTCCGGGACGGCCTCAATCAGCCCCAGCATTTT. Translating it yields CASSLRDGLNQPQHF. The chain combines TRBV12-3 or TRBV12-4 with TRBJ1-5; possible D gene TRBD1, 5 bases. The CDR3 runs to 15 residues. With 6 bases removed from V and 3 bases from J, the gap between germline ends came to 15 bases.

There are a few counts of this clonotype. V and J are TRBV20-1 and TRBJ1-2; weak D call: TRBD1 (5 bases). CDR1 and CDR2 (germline): DFQATT, SNEGSKA (reference sequence). CDR3 length: 15 residues. Trimming pared 2 bases from V and 1 base from J, leaving 14 bases between. The CDR3 DNA follows: TGCAGTGCTAGACCTACAAGGGGCAATAACTATGGCTACACCTTC. It specifies CSARPTRGNNYGYTF.

This clonotype was recorded a few times. This rearrangement joins TRBV11-2 to TRBJ2-7; the match to TRBD2 covers 8 bases. This CDR3 is built from 15 residues. Germline CDR1 is SGHAT and CDR2 is FQNNGV. With 0 bases clipped from V and 11 bases from J, the junction kept 12 bases outside the gene matches. The CDR3 loop reads CASSLDRPSGPAEYF. In nucleotides, the CDR3 is TGTGCCAGCAGCTTAGATCGGCCTAGCGGGCCCGCGGAGTACTTC.